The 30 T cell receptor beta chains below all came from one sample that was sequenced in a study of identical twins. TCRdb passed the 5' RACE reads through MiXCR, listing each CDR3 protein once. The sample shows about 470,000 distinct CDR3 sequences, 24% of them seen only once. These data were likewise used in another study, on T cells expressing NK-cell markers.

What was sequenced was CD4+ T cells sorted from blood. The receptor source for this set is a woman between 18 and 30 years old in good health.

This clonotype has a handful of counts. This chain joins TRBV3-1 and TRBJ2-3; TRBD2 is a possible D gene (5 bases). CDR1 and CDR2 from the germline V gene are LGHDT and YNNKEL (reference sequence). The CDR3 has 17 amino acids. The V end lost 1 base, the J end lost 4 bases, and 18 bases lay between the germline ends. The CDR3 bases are TGTGCCAGCAGCCAAGTGGTTGGGGAGCTCCCCTCAGATACGCAGTATTTT. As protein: CASSQVVGELPSDTQYF.

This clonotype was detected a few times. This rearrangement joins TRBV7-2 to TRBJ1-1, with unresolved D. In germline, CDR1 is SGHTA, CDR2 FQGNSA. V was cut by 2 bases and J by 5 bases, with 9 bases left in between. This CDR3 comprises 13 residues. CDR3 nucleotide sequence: TGTGCCAGCAGCTTATGGCGGGATACTGAAGCTTTCTTT. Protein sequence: CASSLWRDTEAFF.

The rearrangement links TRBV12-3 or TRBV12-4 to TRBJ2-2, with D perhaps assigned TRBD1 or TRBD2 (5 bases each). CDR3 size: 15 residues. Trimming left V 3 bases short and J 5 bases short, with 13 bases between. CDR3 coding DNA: TGTGCCAGCAGTTTTAGGCAGGGCGGGACCGGGGAGCTGTTTTTT. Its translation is CASSFRQGGTGELFF.

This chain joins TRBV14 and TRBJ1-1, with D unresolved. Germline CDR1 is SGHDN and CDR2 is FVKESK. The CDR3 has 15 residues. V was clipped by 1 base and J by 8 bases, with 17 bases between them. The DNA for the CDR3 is TGTGCCAGCAGCCAAGCTGCGGGGTTTGACGGGGAAGCTTTCTTT. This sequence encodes CASSQAAGFDGEAFF.

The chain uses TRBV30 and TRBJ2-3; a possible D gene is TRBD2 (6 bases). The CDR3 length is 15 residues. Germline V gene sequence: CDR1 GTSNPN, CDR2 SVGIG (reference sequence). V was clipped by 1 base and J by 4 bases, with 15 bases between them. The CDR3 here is CAWSALTGVADTQYF. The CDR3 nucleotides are TGTGCCTGGAGTGCTCTGACGGGAGTAGCAGATACGCAGTATTTT.

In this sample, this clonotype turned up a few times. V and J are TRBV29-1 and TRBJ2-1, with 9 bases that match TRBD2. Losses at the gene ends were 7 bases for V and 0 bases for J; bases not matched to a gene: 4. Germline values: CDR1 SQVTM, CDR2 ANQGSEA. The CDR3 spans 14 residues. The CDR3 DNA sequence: TGCAGCGAGACTAGCGGCAGCTCCTACAATGAGCAGTTCTTC. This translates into CSETSGSSYNEQFF.

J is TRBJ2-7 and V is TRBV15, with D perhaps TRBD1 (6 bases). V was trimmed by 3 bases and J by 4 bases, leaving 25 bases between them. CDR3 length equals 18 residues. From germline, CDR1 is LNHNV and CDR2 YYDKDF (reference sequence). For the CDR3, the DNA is TGTGCCACCAGCAGGAACTATGTTGGACAGAGGGGTGTATACGAGCAGTACTTC. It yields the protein CATSRNYVGQRGVYEQYF.

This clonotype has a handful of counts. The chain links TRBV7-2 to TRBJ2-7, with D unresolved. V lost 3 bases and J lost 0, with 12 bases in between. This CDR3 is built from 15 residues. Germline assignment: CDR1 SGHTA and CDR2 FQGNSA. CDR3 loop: CASSFSPGSSYEQYF. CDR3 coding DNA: TGTGCCAGCAGCTTTAGCCCAGGCAGCTCCTACGAGCAGTACTTC.

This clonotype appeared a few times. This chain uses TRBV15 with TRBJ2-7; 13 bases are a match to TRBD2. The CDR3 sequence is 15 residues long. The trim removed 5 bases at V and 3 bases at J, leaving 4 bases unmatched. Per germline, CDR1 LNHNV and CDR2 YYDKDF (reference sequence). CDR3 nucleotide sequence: TGTGCCACCAGCGCCCGACTAGCGGGAGGCTACGAGCAGTACTTC. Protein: CATSARLAGGYEQYF.

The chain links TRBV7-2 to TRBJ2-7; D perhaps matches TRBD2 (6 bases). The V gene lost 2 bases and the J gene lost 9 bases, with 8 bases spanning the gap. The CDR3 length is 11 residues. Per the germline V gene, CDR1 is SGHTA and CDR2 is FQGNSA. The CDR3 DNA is TGTGCCAGCAGCTTATGGGGAGGGCAGTACTTC. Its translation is CASSLWGGQYF.

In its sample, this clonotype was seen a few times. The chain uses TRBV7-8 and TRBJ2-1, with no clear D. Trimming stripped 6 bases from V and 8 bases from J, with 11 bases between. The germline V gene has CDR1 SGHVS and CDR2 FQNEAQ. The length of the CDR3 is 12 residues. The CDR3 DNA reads TGTGCCAGCAGTAGGGCGGTCGATGAGCAGTTCTTC. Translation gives CASSRAVDEQFF.

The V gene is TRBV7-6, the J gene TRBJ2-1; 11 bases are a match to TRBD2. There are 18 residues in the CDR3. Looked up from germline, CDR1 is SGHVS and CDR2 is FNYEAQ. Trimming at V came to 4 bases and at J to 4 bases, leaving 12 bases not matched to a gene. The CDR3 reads CASSSRTSGGSGYNEQFF. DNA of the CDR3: TGTGCCAGCAGCTCTCGAACTAGCGGGGGAAGTGGGTACAATGAGCAGTTCTTC.

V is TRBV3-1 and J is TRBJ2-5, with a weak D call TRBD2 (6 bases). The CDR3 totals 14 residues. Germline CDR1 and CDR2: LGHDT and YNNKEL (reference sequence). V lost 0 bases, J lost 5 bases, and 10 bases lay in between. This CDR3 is CASSQDNSGETQYF. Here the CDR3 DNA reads TGTGCCAGCAGCCAAGATAACAGCGGGGAGACCCAGTACTTC.

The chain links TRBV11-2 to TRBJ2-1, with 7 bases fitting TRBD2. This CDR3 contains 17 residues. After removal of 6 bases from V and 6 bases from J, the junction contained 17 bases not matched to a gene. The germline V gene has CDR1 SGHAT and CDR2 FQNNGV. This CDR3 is CASSKIAAGAHRNEQFF. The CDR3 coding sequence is TGTGCCAGCAGTAAGATCGCCGCGGGAGCGCATCGCAATGAGCAGTTCTTC. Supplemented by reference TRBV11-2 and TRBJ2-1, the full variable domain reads EAGVAQSPRYKIIEKRQSVAFWCNPISGHATLYWYQQILGQGPKLLIQFQNNGVVDDSQLPKDRFSAERLKGVDSTLKIQPAKLEDSAVYLCASSKIAAGAHRNEQFFGPGTRLTVL.

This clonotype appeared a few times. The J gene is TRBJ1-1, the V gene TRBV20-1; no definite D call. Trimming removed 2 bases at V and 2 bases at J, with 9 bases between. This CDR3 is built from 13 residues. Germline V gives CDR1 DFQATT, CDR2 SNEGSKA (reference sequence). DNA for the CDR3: TGCAGTGCTAGATTGGCGGGCAACACTGAAGCTTTCTTT. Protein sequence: CSARLAGNTEAFF.

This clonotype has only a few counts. CDR3 coding DNA: TGCAGCGTTGAGGTACCAATCGGGACGCGGAACACTGAAGCTTTCTTT. Translated: CSVEVPIGTRNTEAFF. This chain joins TRBV29-1 and TRBJ1-1; D perhaps matches TRBD1 (5 bases). CDR1 is SQVTM, CDR2 ANQGSEA, per germline. CDR3 size: 16 residues. The V end was cut by 3 bases, the J end by 1 base, with 18 bases between. Together with reference TRBV29-1 and TRBJ1-1, the CDR3 gives the full variable domain: SAVISQKPSRDICQRGTSLTIQCQVDSQVTMMFWYRQQPGQSLTLIATANQGSEATYESGFVIDKFPISRPNLTFSTLTVSNMSPEDSSIYLCSVEVPIGTRNTEAFFGQGTRLTVV.

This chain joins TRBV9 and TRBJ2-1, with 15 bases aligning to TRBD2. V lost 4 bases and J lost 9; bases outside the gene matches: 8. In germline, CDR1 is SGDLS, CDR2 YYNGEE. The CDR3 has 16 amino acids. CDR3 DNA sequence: TGTGCCAGCAGCTCCCCCGGGACTAGCGGGGGGACTGAGCAGTTCTTC. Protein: CASSSPGTSGGTEQFF.

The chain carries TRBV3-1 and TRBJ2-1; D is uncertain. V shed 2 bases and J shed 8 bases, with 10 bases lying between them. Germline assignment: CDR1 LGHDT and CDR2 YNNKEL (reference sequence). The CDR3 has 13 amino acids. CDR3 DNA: TGTGCCAGCAGCCAAAGCCTTAAGGATGAGCAGTTCTTC. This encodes CASSQSLKDEQFF.

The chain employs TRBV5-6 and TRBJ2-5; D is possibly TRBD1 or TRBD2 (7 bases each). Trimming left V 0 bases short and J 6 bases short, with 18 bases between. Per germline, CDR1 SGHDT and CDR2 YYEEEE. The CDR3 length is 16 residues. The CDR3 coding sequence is TGTGCCAGCAGCTTGGCGGGCAGGGGGAGGGAAAAGACCCAGTACTTC. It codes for CASSLAGRGREKTQYF.

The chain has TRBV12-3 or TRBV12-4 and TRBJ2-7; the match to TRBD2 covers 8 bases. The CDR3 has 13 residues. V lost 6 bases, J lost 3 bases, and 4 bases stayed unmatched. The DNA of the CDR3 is TGTGCCAGCAGCCTCGGGACTAGCTACGAGCAGTACTTC. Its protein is CASSLGTSYEQYF.

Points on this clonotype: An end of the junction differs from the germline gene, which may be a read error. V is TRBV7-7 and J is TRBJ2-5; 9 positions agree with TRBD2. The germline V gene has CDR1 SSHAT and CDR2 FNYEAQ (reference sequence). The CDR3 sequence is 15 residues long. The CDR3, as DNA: TGTGCTAGCAGCTTAACCCCTAGCGGGGAGGAGACCCAGTACTTC. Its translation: CASSLTPSGEETQYF.

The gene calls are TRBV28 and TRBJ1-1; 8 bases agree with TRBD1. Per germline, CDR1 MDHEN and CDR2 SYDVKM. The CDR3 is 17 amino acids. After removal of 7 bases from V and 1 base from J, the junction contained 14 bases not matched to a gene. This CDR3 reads CASNMDRVFDPNTEAFF. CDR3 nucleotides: TGTGCCAGCAACATGGACAGGGTTTTCGATCCGAACACTGAAGCTTTCTTT.

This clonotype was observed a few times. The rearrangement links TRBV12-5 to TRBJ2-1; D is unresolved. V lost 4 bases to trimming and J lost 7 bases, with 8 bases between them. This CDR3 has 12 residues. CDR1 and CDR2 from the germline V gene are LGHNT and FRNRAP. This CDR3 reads CASGSVGNEQFF. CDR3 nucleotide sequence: TGTGCTAGTGGTTCGGTGGGGAATGAGCAGTTCTTC.

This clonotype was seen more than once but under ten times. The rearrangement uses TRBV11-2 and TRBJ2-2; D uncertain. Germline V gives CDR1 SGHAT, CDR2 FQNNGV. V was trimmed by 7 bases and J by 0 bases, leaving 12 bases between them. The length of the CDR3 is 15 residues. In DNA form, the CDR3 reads TGTGCCAGCAAGAACACGGCGGCGAACACCGGGGAGCTGTTTTTT. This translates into CASKNTAANTGELFF. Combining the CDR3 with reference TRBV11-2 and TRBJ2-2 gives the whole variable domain EAGVAQSPRYKIIEKRQSVAFWCNPISGHATLYWYQQILGQGPKLLIQFQNNGVVDDSQLPKDRFSAERLKGVDSTLKIQPAKLEDSAVYLCASKNTAANTGELFFGEGSRLTVL.

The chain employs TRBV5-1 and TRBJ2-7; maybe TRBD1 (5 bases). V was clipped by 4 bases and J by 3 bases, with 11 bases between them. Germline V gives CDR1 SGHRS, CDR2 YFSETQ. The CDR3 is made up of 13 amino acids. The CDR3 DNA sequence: TGCGCCAGCAGCACAGACAGCTACTACGAGCAGTACTTC. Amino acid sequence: CASSTDSYYEQYF.

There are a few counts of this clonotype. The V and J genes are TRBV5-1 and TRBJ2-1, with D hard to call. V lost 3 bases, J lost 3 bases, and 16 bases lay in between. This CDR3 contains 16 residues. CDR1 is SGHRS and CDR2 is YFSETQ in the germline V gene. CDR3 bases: TGCGCCAGCAGCTCAACCCCCGCCGCCGGCTACAATGAGCAGTTCTTC. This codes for CASSSTPAAGYNEQFF.

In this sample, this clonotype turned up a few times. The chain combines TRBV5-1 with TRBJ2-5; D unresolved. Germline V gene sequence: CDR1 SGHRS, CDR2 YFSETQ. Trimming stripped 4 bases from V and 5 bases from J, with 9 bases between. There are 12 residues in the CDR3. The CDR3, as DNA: TGCGCCAGCAGCGGGAACAGCGAGACCCAGTACTTC. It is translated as CASSGNSETQYF.

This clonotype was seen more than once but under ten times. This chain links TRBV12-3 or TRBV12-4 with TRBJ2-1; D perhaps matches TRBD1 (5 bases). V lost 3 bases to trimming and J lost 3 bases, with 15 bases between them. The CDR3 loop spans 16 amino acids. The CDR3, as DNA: TGTGCCAGCAGTTTCTGGGGCAGGGCTATCTACAATGAGCAGTTCTTC. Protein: CASSFWGRAIYNEQFF.

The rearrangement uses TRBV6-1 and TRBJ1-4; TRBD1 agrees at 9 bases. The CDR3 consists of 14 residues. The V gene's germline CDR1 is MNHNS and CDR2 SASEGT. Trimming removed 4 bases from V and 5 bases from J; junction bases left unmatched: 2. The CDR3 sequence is CASSAGTGNEKLFF. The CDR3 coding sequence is TGTGCCAGCAGTGCCGGGACAGGGAATGAAAAACTGTTTTTT.

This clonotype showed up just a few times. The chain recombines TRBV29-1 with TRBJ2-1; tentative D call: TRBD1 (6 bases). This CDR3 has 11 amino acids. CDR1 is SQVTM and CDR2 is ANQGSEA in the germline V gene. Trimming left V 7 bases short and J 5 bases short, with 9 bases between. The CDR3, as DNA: TGCAGCGCTGGACAGAACAATGAGCAGTTCTTC. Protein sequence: CSAGQNNEQFF.